Given below is one TCR beta chain in context. Its antigen has not been determined. Base qualities were left out, and no much larger clone turns up one base away. Ficoll-Paque density gradient centrifugation was the method used to isolate PBMCs. These data are taken from a study of T-cell memory formation after mild COVID-19 (dated by TCRdb to about 2021). About the study as a whole: Most TCR sequence clusters were specific to one of the two donors. T-cell clones expanding and contracting after mild COVID-19 in two donors were tracked by longitudinal TCRalpha and TCRbeta repertoire sequencing. Two young, previously healthy adult volunteers, one female and one male, were included in the cohort.

What the work shows at the level of the full study, not this receptor alone: Some responding clones were found in pre-infection memory, which suggests that pre-existing cross-reactive memory T cells took part in the SARS-CoV-2 response. Contracting CD4+ clones appeared mostly in the CM and EM memory subsets, whereas CD8+ clones were enriched in EMRA. SARS-CoV-2 specificity was not confirmed for the second-wave clones peaking on day 37. Only two mild cases were covered in the study, and larger cohorts including severe cases with pre-infection samples were considered necessary. Balanced CD4/CD8 phenotypes were observed for clones contracting from day 15 to 85, whereas a bias towards CD4+ was observed for a second wave of clones expanding from day 15 to 37.

Sequencing used an Illumina NovaSeq 6000. TCRalpha and TCRbeta cDNA libraries were constructed by 5'RACE with constant-segment primers, with sample barcodes and unique molecular identifiers being introduced. RNA was extracted from every sample with Trizol reagent. Library amplification was performed in two PCR steps, and a second sample barcode and Illumina TruSeq adapters were introduced in the second step. Libraries were sequenced on an Illumina NovaSeq with 2 x 150 bp paired-end reads. The paper's data handling went like this. Reads were demultiplexed and collapsed into UMI-guided consensus sequences with migec v1.2.7. Using mixcr v2.1.11, UMI consensuses were aligned to TRA and TRB V and J templates and then assembled into clonotypes. A clonotype was counted as expanded or contracted only if both edgeR and NoisET called the change significant, with noise models trained on biological replicates. For edgeR calls, a false discovery rate-adjusted p below 0.01 and a log2 fold-change threshold of 1 were applied. As an exploratory analysis of dynamics, max-normalized trajectories of the 1000 most abundant clonotypes were examined with PCA combined with hierarchical clustering. Each responding clone was given a CD4 or CD8 phenotype based on the CD4+ and CD8+ repertoires, which had been sequenced separately. In TCRdb, the public reads were trimmed at Q25 with fastp and aligned with MiXCR, with productive beta chains retained. Every entry covers one CDR3 protein and lists the most common genes and DNA from its rows. These V and J calls originate from TCRdb's pipeline instead of the authors' own analysis. The sample table shows nearly 110,000 distinct CDR3 sequences, and over 15% are seen once. The top ten clones comprise 25% to 30% of the sample.

Material for sequencing was PBMCs or a T cell subset sorted from them (not recorded which). The sequence came from an adult woman who had mild COVID-19 (a few samples of this study predate the infection). The sample titles of this study are shuffled in the database, so cell type and time point are left out; the donor was told from shared clones.

The CDR3 region: CATSDQARGGNEQFF. The nucleotide sequence reads TGTGCCACCAGTGACCAAGCCAGGGGAGGTAATGAGCAGTTCTTC. The V and J segments used are TRBV24-1 and TRBJ2-1; the D gene is perhaps TRBD1 or TRBD2, as each covers 6 bases. The CDR3 holds 15 amino acids from the cysteine to the phenylalanine. Here the CDR3 DNA is all that survives: 45 bases in frame from base 1. From the germline V gene, CDR1 is KGHDR and CDR2 is SFDVKD. V sheds 4 bases and J sheds 7 bases, leaving 16 bases between their ends.